This TCR beta chain emerged from a study of CD8+ T cells in alopecia areata (dated by TCRdb to about 2018). Looking at the study overall: Treated patients were enrolled in an open-label pilot trial of oral tofacitinib, 5 to 10 mg twice daily, for moderate-to-severe alopecia areata. Patients received tofacitinib for 6 to 18 months and were then followed off drug for 6 months to check for delayed response and recurrence. In treated patients, disease severity was measured using the SALT score, which gives the percentage of scalp surface area affected. To study T cell clonal expansion in alopecia areata, the researchers applied high-throughput TCRbeta sequencing to both the C3H/HeJ mouse model and human patients. Human TCRbeta sequencing covered scalp tissue and sorted CD4+ and CD8+ peripheral blood T cells from patchy and totalis/universalis alopecia areata patients and healthy controls. Tofacitinib-treated patients had biopsies at baseline and at 4 and 24 weeks of treatment, with a later scalp biopsy in several patients. Scalp clonality was compared among normal scalp (n=4), patchy alopecia areata scalp (n=8), and alopecia totalis/universalis scalp (n=8). RNA was extracted with the PAXgene miRNA kit for fixed scalp, the miRNeasy kit for PBMCs, and the RNeasy kit for mouse skin. immunoSEQ multiplex PCR using 35 Vbeta forward primers and 13 Jbeta reverse primers was used to amplify TCRbeta CDR3 regions. Paper-wide results and their limitations: Resident alphabeta T cells in normal human skin are also sequenced, complicating scalp TCR repertoire analysis, unlike mouse skin dominated by gammadelta T cells. Many expanded lesional clones persisted in scalp and blood during tofacitinib treatment, which may partly explain relapse after stopping treatment. The treated cohort was small, with a single nonresponder, so links between baseline CD8+ expansion and response need larger studies. Higher clonality and more expanded CD8+ clones were observed in lesional scalp than in normal scalp, particularly in alopecia totalis/universalis, a finding suggestive of antigenic drive. Compared with mice, TCR sequences shared between patients were less clear, possibly partly because of HLA diversity across the patient population. With tofacitinib, both scalp clonality and the number of expanded CD8+ clones among the top 100 scalp clones went down significantly.

The CDR3, from cysteine to phenylalanine, totals 12 residues. Only the CDR3 DNA stays, 36 bases, in frame from base 1. V trim: 4 bases; J trim: 2 bases; unmatched bases: 2. CDR1 SQVTM and CDR2 ANQGSEA are derived from the germline V gene. This clone was observed a handful of times. Its specific antigen is unknown. No base quality values were provided; no much bigger clone lies one nucleotide off. The sample contains more than one DNA sequence encoding this CDR3. Library preparation was by the immunoSEQ multiplex PCR assay. RNA was extracted from all samples and reverse transcribed into cDNA, which served as template for TCR sequencing. SuperScript III was used for first-strand cDNA synthesis, primed with a 2:1 mix of oligo-dT and random hexamers. A synthetic immune receptor repertoire was used to assess amplification bias, and residual bias was removed computationally. Per the original workflow: Raw reads were preprocessed to remove errors, and CDR3 was defined by IMGT conventions from the conserved cysteine to phenylalanine. To get clonality, Shannon entropy was normalized by log2 of the number of productive unique TCRs and the result was subtracted from 1. Whether scalp clones were CD4 or CD8 was inferred by matching scalp TCRbeta sequences against CD4 and CD8 repertoires sorted from blood. The clones in this table, taken by TCRdb from immuneACCESS, are in-frame only. Not every clone is retained; where verified, under half of the shortfall comes from an unresolved V gene, and the cause of the rest is unknown. For V, J and clone size, that table is used; D and trimming come from the DNA. Here the sample has some 200,000 clones; approximately 60% occur a single time. Jointly, the top ten make up approximately 3.5% of the sample.

This sample's time point label indicates: around 4 weeks on oral tofacitinib. The treatment or condition label corresponds to: oral pan-JAK inhibitor, 5-10 mg twice daily. Peripheral blood and lesional scalp punch biopsies were obtained from patients with alopecia areata. After PBMCs were isolated by density centrifugation and stained for CD3, CD4 and CD8, a FACSAria was used to sort CD4+ and CD8+ T cells. This TCR was sampled from a human donor with alopecia areata. Here the sequenced sample was CD4+ T cells sorted from blood, taken at week 4, from a patient treated with tofacitinib. The sequence links TRBV29-1 to TRBJ2-7; TRBD1 matches 7 bases in the middle. The DNA reads TGCAGCGTTGGTCAGGGGGCCTACGAGCAGTACTTC. This translates into CSVGQGAYEQYF.